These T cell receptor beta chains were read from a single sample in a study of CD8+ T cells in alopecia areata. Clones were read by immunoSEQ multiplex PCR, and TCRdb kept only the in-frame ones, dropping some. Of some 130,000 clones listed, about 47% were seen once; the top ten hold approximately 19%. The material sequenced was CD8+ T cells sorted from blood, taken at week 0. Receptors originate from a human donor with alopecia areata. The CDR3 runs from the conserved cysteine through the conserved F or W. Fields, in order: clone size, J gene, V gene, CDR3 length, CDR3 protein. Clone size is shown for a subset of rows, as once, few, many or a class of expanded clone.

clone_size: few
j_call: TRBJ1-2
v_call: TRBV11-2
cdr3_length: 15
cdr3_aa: CASSLDYSANYGYTF

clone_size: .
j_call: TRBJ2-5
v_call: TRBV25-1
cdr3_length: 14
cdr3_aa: CASSEVEGEETQYF

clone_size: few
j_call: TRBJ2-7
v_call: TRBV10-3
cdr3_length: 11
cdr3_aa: CAISEDYEQYF

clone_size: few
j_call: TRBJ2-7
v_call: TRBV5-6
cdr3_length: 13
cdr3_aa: CASSFGDISEQYF

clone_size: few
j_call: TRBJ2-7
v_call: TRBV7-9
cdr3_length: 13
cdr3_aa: CASTWTGGHEQYF

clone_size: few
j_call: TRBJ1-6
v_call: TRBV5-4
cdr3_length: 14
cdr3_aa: CASSSDGVNSPLHF

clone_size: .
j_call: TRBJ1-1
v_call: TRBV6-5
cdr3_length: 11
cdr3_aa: CASSRGTEAFF

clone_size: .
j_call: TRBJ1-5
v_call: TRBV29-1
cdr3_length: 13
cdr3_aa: CSVEVDGTQPQHF

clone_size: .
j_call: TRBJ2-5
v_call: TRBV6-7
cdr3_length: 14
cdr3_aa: CASSPGTYQETQYF

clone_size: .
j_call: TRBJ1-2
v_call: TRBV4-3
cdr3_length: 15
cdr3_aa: CASSQDLAGDYGYTF

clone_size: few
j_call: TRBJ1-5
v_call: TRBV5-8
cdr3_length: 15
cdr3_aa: CASSLSGFSNQPQHF

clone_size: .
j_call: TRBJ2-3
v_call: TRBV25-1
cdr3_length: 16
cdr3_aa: CASSDVAGWLADTQYF

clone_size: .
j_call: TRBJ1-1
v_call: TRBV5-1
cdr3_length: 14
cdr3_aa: CASSLNARNTEAFF

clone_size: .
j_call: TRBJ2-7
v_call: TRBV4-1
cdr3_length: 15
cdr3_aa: CASSQRLAESYEQYF

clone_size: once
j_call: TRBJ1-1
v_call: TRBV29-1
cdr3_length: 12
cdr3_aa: CSVEDGQTEAFF

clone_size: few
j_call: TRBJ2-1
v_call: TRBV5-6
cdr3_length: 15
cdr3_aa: CASSLIRDFNNEQFF

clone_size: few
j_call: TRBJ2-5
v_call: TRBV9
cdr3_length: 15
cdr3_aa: CASSVSLAGGETQYF

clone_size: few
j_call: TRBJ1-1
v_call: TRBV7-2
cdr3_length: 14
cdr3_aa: CASSLVVTGHEAFF

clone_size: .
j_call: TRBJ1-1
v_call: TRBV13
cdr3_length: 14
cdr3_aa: CASSFIAPNTEAFF

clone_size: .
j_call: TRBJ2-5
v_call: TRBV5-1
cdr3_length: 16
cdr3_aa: CASSDGGMDPWETQYF

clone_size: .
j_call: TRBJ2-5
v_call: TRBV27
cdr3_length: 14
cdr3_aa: CASSFGGAGETQYF

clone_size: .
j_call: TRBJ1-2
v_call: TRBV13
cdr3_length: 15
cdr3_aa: CASSSLGQGDYGYTF

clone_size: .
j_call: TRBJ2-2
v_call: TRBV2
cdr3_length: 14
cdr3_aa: CASSVQGLTGELFF

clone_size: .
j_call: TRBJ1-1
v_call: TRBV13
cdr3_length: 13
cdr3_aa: CASSFQDNTEAFF

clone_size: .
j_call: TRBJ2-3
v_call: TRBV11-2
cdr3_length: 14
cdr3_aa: CASSFGWGTDTQYF

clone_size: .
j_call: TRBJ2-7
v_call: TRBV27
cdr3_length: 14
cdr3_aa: CASSLLGTGNEQYF

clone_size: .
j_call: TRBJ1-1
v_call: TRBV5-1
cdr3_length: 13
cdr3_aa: CASSTRQGDEAFF

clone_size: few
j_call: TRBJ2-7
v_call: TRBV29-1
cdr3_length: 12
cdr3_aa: CSARQGAGEQYF

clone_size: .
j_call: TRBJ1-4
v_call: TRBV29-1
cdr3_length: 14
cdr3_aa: CSVLAGVGNEKLFF

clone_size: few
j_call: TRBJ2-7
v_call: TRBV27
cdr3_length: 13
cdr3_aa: CASSLGTTYEQYF

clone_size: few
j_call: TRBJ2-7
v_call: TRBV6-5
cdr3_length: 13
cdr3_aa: CASSYSESYEQYF